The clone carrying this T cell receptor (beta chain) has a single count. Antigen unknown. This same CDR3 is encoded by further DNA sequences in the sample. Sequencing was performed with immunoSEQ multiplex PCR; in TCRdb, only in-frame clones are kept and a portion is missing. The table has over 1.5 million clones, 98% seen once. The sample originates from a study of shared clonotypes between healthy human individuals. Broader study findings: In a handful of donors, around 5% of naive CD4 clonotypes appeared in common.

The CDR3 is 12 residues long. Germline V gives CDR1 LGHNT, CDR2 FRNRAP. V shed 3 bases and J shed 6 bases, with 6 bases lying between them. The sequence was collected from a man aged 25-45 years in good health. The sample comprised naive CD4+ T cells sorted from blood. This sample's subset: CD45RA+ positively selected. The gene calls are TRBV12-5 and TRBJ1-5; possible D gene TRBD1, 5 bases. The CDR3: CASGLDSQPQHF. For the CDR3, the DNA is TGTGCTAGTGGTTTAGACAGTCAGCCCCAGCATTTT.